This TCR beta chain was captured in a study of shared clonotypes between healthy human individuals. Terminally differentiated effector memory CD45RA+ cells were excluded by CCR7 positive selection of CD45RO-negative cells. CDR3 length equals 21 residues. CDR1 SNHLY and CDR2 FYNNEI come from the germline V gene. V was clipped by 9 bases and J by 0 bases; unmatched bases: 20. Clones were read by immunoSEQ multiplex PCR, and TCRdb kept only the in-frame ones, dropping some. This sample yields about 1.9 million clones, of which just under 95% are seen a single time; around 1.7% belongs to the top ten. The chain couples TRBV2 to TRBJ2-1; TRBD2 matches 13 bases. The clonotype was recovered from a man aged 18 to 29 in good health. Some clones in this sample may be carry-over from other donors' samples. The sequencing sample was made of naive CD8+ T cells from PBMCs. DNA for the CDR3: TGTGCCAGGGGGTACAGGAAACTAGCGGGAGGGCCCCGGAGCTCCTACAATGAGCAGTTCTTC. Translation: CARGYRKLAGGPRSSYNEQFF.